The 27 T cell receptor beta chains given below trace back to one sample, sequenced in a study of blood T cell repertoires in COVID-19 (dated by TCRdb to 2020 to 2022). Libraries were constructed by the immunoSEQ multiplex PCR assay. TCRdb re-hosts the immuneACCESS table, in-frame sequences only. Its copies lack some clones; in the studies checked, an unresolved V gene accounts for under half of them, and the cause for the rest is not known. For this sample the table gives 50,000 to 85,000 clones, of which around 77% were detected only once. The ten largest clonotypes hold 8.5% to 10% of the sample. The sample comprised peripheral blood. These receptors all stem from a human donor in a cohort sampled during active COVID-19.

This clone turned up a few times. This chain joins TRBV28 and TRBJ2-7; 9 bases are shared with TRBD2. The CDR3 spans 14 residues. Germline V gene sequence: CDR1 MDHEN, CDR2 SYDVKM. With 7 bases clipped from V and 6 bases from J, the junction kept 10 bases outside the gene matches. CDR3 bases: TGTGCCAGCACCCCGTGGAGCGGGAGGACCGAGCAGTACTTC. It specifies CASTPWSGRTEQYF.

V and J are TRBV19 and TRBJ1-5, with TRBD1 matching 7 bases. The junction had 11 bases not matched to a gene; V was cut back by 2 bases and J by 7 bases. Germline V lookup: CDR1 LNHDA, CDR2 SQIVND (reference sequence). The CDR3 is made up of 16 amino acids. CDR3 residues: CASSISAGRGVQPQHF. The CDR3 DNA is TGTGCCAGTAGTATAAGTGCTGGCAGGGGGGTCCAGCCCCAGCATTTT.

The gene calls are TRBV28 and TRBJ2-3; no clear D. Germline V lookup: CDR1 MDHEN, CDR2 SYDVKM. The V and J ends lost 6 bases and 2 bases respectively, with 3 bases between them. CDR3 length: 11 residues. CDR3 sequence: CASSHTDTQYF. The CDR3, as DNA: TGTGCCAGCAGCCACACAGATACGCAGTATTTT. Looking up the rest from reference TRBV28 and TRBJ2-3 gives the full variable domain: DVKVTQSSRYLVKRTGEKVFLECVQDMDHENMFWYRQDPGLGLRLIYFSYDVKMKEKGDIPEGYSVSREKKERFSLILESASTNQTSMYLCASSHTDTQYFGPGTRLTVL.

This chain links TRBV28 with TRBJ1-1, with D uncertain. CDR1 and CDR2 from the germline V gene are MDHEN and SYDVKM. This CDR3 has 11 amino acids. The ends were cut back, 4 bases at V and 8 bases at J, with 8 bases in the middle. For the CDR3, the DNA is TGTGCCAGCAGTTCCCCCCAGGAAGCTTTCTTT. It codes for CASSSPQEAFF.

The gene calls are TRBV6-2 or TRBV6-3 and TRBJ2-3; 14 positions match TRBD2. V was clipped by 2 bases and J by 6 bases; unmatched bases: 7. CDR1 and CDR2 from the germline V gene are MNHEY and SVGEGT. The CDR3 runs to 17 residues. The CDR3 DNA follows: TGTGCCAGCAGTTACCCGACTAGCGGGGGGGCGGTTGATACGCAGTATTTT. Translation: CASSYPTSGGAVDTQYF.

For the CDR3, the DNA is TGTGCCAGCAGACCTGGACAGGCCTACGAGCAGTACTTC. It yields the protein CASRPGQAYEQYF. This sequence joins TRBV6-2 or TRBV6-3 and TRBJ2-7; TRBD1 aligns across 7 bases. The CDR3 has 13 amino acids. V was pared by 6 bases and J by 2 bases, with 4 bases of the junction left unmatched. Germline V gives CDR1 MNHEY, CDR2 SVGEGT.

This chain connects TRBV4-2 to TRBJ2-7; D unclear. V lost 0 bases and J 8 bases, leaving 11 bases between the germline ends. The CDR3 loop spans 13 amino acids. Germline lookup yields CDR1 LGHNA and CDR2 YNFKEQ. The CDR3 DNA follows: TGTGCCAGCAGCCAAGATTTGACTCTACAGCAGTACTTC. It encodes CASSQDLTLQQYF.

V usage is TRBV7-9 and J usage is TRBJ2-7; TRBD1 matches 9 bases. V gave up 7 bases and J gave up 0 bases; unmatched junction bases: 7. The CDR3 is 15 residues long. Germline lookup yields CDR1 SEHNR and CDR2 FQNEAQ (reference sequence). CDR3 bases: TGTGCCAGCACCCTTGGGACAGGGAGCTCCTACGAGCAGTACTTC. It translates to CASTLGTGSSYEQYF. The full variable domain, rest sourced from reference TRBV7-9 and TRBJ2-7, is DTGVSQNPRHKITKRGQNVTFRCDPISEHNRLYWYRQTLGQGPEFLTYFQNEAQLEKSRLLSDRFSAERPKGSFSTLEIQRTEQGDSAMYLCASTLGTGSSYEQYFGPGTRLTVT.

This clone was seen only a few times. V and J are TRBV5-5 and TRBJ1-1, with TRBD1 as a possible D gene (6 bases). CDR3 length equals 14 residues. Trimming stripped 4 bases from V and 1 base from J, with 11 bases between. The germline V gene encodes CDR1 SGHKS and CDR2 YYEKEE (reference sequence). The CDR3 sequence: CASSTGQPNTEAFF. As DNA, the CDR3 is TGTGCCAGCAGCACCGGACAGCCGAACACTGAAGCTTTCTTT.

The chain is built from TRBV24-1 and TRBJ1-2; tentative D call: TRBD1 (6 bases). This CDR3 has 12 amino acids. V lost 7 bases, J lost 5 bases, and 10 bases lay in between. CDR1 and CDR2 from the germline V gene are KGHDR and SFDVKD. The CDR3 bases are TGTGCCACCAGCACAGGGAGTTATGGCTACACCTTC. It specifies CATSTGSYGYTF.

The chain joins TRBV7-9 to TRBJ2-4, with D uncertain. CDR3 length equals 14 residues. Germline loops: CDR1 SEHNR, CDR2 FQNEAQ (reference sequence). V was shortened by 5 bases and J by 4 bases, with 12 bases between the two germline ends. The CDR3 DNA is TGTGCCAGCAGCCCGTCCAACTTAAAAAACATTCAGTACTTC. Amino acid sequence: CASSPSNLKNIQYF.

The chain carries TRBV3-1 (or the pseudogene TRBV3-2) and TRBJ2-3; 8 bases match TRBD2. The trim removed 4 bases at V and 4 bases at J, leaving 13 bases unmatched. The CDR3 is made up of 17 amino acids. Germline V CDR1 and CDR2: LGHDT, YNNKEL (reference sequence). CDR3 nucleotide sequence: TGTGCCAGCAGCCGGGGACCCGGGACTAGGGTCCCAGATACGCAGTATTTT. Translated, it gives CASSRGPGTRVPDTQYF.

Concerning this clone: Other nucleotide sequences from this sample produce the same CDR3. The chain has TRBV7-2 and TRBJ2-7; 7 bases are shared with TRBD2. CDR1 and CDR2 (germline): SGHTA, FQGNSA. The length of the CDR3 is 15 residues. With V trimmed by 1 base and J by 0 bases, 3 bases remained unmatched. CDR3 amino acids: CASSLVGGSSYEQYF. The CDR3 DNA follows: TGTGCCAGCAGCTTAGTGGGCGGGAGCTCCTACGAGCAGTACTTC.

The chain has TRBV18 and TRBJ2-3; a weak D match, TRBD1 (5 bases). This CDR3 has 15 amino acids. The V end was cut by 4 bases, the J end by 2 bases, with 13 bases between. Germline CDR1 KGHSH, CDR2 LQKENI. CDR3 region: CASSLTAGNTDTQYF. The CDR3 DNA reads TGTGCCAGCTCACTAACAGCAGGGAACACAGATACGCAGTATTTT. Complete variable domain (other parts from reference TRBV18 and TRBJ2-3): NAGVMQNPRHLVRRRGQEARLRCSPMKGHSHVYWYRQLPEEGLKFMVYLQKENIIDESGMPKERFSAEFPKEGPSILRIQQVVRGDSAAYFCASSLTAGNTDTQYFGPGTRLTVL.

The CDR3: CASRDTGALYEQYF. The CDR3, as DNA: TGTGCCAGCAGAGACACAGGGGCCCTCTACGAGCAGTACTTC. The chain has TRBV6-5 and TRBJ2-7; 7 nucleotides align to TRBD1. This CDR3 region has 14 residues. Germline V gives CDR1 MNHEY, CDR2 SVGAGI. J was trimmed by 3 bases and V by 6 bases; bases with no gene match: 8.

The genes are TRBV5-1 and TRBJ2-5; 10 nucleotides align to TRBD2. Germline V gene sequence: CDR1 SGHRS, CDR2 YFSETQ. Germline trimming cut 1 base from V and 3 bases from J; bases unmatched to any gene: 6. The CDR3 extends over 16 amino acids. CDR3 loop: CASSLIPSGSEETQYF. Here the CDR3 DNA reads TGCGCCAGCAGCTTGATTCCTAGCGGGAGCGAAGAGACCCAGTACTTC.

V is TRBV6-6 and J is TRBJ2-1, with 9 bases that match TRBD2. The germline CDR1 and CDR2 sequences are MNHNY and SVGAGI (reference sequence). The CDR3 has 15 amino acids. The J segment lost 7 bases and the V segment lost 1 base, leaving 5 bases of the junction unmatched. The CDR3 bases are TGTGCCAGCAGTTACTGGACTAGCGCTTTGAATGAGCAGTTCTTC. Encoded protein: CASSYWTSALNEQFF.

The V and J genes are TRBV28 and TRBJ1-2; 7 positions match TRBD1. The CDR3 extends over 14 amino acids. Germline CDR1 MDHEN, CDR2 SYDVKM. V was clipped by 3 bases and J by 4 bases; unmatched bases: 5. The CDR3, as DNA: TGTGCCAGCAGTTTGGCACAGGGGACCTATGGCTACACCTTC. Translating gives CASSLAQGTYGYTF.

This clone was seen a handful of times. The CDR3 DNA reads TGTGCCAGCAGCCGGGAGACTAGTGATGAGCAGTTCTTC. It is translated as CASSRETSDEQFF. This chain connects TRBV5-4 to TRBJ2-1, with D possibly matching TRBD2 (6 bases). The CDR3 is 13 residues long. Trimming took off 4 bases at V and 8 bases at J, with 13 bases between the two ends. Germline assignment: CDR1 SGHNT and CDR2 YYREEE (reference sequence).

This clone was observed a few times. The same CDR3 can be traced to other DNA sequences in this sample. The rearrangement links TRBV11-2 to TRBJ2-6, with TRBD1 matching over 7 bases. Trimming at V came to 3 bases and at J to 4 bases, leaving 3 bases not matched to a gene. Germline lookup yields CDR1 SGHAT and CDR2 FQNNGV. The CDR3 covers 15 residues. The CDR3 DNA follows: TGTGCCAGCAGCTTGACAGGGACCGGGGCCAACGTCCTGACTTTC. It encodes CASSLTGTGANVLTF.

CDR3 amino acids: CASSLGLAGSDEQFF. The CDR3 DNA follows: TGTGCCAGCAGCTTAGGACTAGCGGGAAGCGATGAGCAGTTCTTC. V gene TRBV7-3 combines with J gene TRBJ2-1, with 12 bases lining up with TRBD2. The CDR3 consists of 15 residues. The germline CDR1 and CDR2 sequences are SGHTA and FQGTGA. Germline trimming cut 2 bases from V and 8 bases from J; bases unmatched to any gene: 4.

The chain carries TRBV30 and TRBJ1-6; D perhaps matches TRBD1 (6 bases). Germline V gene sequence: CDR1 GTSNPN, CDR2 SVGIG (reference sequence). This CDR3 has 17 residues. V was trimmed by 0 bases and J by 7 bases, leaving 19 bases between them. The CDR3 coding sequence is TGTGCCTGGAGTGTGAGAGGAAGGGGGGGAAGCAATTCACCCCTCCACTTT. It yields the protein CAWSVRGRGGSNSPLHF.

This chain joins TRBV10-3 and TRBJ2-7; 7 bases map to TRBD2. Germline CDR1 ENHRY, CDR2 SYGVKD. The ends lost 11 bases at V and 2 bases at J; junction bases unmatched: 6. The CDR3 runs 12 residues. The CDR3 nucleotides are TGTGCCGGAGGGGCGGGGGCCTACGAGCAGTACTTC. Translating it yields CAGGAGAYEQYF.

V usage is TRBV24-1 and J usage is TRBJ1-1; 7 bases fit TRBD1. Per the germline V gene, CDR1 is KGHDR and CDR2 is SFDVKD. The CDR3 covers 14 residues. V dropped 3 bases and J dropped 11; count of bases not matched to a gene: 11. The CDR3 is CATSDPQGNAGAFF. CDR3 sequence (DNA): TGTGCCACCAGTGATCCACAGGGGAACGCAGGCGCTTTCTTT.

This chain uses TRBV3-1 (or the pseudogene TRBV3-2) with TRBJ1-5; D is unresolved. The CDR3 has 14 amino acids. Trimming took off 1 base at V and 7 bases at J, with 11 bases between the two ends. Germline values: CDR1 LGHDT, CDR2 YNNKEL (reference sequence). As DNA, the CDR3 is TGTGCCAGCAGCCAAGGAGGAGAATGGCAGCCCCAGCATTTT. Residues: CASSQGGEWQPQHF.

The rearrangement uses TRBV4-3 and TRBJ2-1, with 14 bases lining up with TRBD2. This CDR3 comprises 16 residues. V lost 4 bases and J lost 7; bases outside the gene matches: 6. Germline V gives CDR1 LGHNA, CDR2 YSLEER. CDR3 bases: TGCGCCAGCAGCCGACGCGGACTAGCGGGGGGAAATGAGCAGTTCTTC. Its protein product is CASSRRGLAGGNEQFF.

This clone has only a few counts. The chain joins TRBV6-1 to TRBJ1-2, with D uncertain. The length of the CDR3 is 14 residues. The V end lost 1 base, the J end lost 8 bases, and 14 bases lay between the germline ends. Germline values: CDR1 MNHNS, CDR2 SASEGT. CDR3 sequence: CASSEGAGTEGYTF. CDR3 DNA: TGTGCCAGCAGTGAAGGAGCAGGAACAGAGGGCTACACCTTC.